These T cell receptor beta chains were read from a single sample in a study of cytomegalovirus exposure and HLA in healthy donors. TCRdb's copy holds only in-frame clones and misses some; the assay was immunoSEQ multiplex PCR. The sample shows some 120,000 clones, about 70% of them seen only once. Sequenced material: PBMCs. The receptors were gathered from a man aged 30 to 45 in good health and CMV-seropositive. Both conserved end residues are part of each CDR3. A D gene is named only where the DNA matches it firmly. Expanded clones are given a class, and other clones once, few, many or no size at all.

d_call | j_call | clone_size | v_call | cdr3_aa | cdr3_nt
TRBD1 | TRBJ1-1 | few | TRBV2 | CASSEGRTGGLEAFF | TGTGCCAGCAGTGAAGGGAGGACAGGGGGCCTTGAAGCTTTCTTT
. | TRBJ1-1 | few | TRBV19 | CASSSPAGLNTEAFF | TGTGCCAGTAGTAGTCCGGCAGGGTTGAACACTGAAGCTTTCTTT
. | TRBJ2-7 | . | TRBV29-1 | CSVEIRLHEQYF | TGCAGCGTTGAAATCAGGCTTCACGAGCAGTACTTC
. | TRBJ1-3 | . | TRBV19 | CASSMPTGRNTIYF | TGTGCCAGTAGTATGCCTACAGGACGAAACACCATATATTTT
TRBD2 | TRBJ2-1 | . | TRBV5-1 | CASSPFLAGGTYNEQFF | TGCGCCAGCAGCCCCTTTCTAGCGGGCGGAACGTACAATGAGCAGTTCTTC
. | TRBJ1-2 | . | TRBV5-1 | CASSQGRGGTNYGYTF | TGCGCCAGCAGCCAAGGAAGGGGTGGAACTAACTATGGCTACACCTTC
TRBD1 | TRBJ1-1 | . | TRBV5-1 | CASSFSGGAPEAFF | TGCGCCAGCAGCTTCTCAGGGGGCGCACCTGAAGCTTTCTTT
TRBD2 | TRBJ2-1 | . | TRBV7-2 | CASGLAGGWDEQFF | TGTGCCAGCGGTCTAGCGGGGGGGTGGGATGAGCAGTTCTTC
. | TRBJ2-5 | . | TRBV7-8 | CASSRRGETQYF | TGTGCCAGCAGCAGACGGGGGGAGACCCAGTACTTC
TRBD1 | TRBJ2-7 | once | TRBV5-1 | CASSLAGTGAEQYF | TGCGCCAGCAGCTTGGCCGGGACAGGGGCCGAGCAGTACTTC
. | TRBJ1-1 | . | TRBV5-1 | CASSLVPGDKAFF | TGCGCCAGCAGCTTGGTTCCAGGGGACAAAGCTTTCTTT
. | TRBJ2-5 | once | TRBV28 | CASSSGQETQYF | TGTGCCAGCAGTTCGGGCCAAGAGACCCAGTACTTC
. | TRBJ1-5 | . | TRBV15 | CATSRVREGFSNQPQHF | TGTGCCACCAGCAGAGTGCGGGAAGGTTTTAGCAATCAGCCCCAGCATTTT
. | TRBJ1-2 | . | TRBV10-2 | CASSESEVPGYTF | TGCGCCAGCAGTGAGTCGGAGGTGCCTGGCTACACCTTC
. | TRBJ2-3 | . | TRBV29-1 | CSVASSRHLTDTQYF | TGCAGCGTTGCCTCCTCCAGACACCTCACAGATACGCAGTATTTT
TRBD1 | TRBJ2-5 | few | TRBV5-4 | CASSPDFDRGPQTQYF | TGTGCCAGCAGCCCCGATTTCGACAGGGGTCCGCAGACCCAGTACTTC
. | TRBJ1-4 | . | TRBV30 | CAWSWGTRAPRNEKLFF | TGTGCCTGGAGTTGGGGAACCAGGGCCCCTCGTAATGAAAAACTGTTTTTT
. | TRBJ2-7 | . | TRBV5-4 | CASSLRRGPYEQYF | TGTGCCAGCAGCTTGAGGCGGGGGCCCTACGAGCAGTACTTC
TRBD1 | TRBJ1-1 | . | TRBV6-6 | CASNFPGTANTEASF | TGTGCCAGCAACTTCCCCGGGACAGCGAACACTGAAGCTTCCTTT
. | TRBJ2-3 | . | TRBV7-2 | CASSLGGFRADTQYF | TGTGCCAGCAGCTTAGGTGGCTTCAGGGCAGATACGCAGTATTTT